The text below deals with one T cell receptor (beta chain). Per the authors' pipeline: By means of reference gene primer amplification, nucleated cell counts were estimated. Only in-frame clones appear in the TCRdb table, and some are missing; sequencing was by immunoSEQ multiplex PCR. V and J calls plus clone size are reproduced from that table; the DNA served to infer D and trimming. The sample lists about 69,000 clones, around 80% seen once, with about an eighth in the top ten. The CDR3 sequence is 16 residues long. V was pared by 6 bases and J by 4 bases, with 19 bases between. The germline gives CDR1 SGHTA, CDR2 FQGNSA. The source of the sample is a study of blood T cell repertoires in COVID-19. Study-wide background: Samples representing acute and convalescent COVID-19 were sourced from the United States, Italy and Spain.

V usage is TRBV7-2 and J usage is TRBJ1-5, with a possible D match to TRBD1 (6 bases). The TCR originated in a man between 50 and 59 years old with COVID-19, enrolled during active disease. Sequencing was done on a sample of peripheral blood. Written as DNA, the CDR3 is TGTGCCAGCAGTTTCACAGGGAGGGATGGAAATCAGCCCCAGCATTTT. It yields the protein CASSFTGRDGNQPQHF. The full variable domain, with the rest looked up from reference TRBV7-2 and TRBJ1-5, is GAGVSQSPSNKVTEKGKDVELRCDPISGHTALYWYRQSLGQGLEFLIYFQGNSAPDKSGLPSDRFSAERTGGSVSTLTIQRTQQEDSAVYLCASSFTGRDGNQPQHFGDGTRLSIL.